Included here is one TCR beta chain sequence, with context. The sample originates from a study of technical replicates of blood from a few donors. Germline V gene sequence: CDR1 LNHNV, CDR2 YYDKDF (reference sequence). J gave up 1 base and V 1 base, and 6 bases lay outside the gene matches. The CDR3 runs to 17 residues. Assay used: immunoSEQ multiplex PCR; TCRdb lists only in-frame clones, some missing. Among about 84,000 clones listed, roughly 93% were seen once. Specimen: T cells isolated from PBMCs. The receptor comes from a human donor in good health. This rearrangement joins TRBV15 to TRBJ2-1, with 8 bases aligning to TRBD1. CDR3 bases: TGTGCCACCAGCAGAGTCCGGACAGGGCTTTCCTACAATGAGCAGTTCTTC. This translates into CATSRVRTGLSYNEQFF.